What follows is one T cell receptor (beta chain) and its context. Original methodology: Counts of nucleated cells, estimated from reference gene primer amplification, were obtained. Libraries were prepared by immunoSEQ multiplex PCR; TCRdb keeps only in-frame clonotypes and omits some of them. That table is the source of V, J and clone size, and D and trimming were worked out from the DNA. There are some 270,000 clones in the sample; under 90% occur only once, and approximately 2.2% lies in the top ten. The CDR3 runs 16 residues. V lost 0 bases, J lost 0 bases, and 1 base stayed unmatched. Germline V gene sequence: CDR1 SGDLS, CDR2 YYNGEE. The data are from a study of blood T cell repertoires in COVID-19. Study summary: Material from acute and convalescent COVID-19 was sourced from the United States, Italy and Spain. Sources were T cells, B-cell-depleted T cells, or PBMCs; the material itself was cDNA or gDNA.

The chain recombines TRBV9 with TRBJ2-7; 12 bases fit TRBD1. This TCR derives from a man aged 50 to 60 with acute or convalescent COVID-19. The sample comprised peripheral blood. The CDR3 DNA reads as TGTGCCAGCAGCGTAGCGGGACAGGGGGCCTCCTACGAGCAGTACTTC. Encoded protein: CASSVAGQGASYEQYF.